Below are 5 T cell receptor beta chains sequenced from a single sample in a study of CD8 T cells in ankylosing spondylitis (dated 2017 in TCRdb). The library was produced with 5' RACE. Instrument used: Illumina HiSeq 2500. TCRdb's own reprocessing of the public reads used fastp at Q25 and MiXCR and kept productive beta chains. One record per CDR3 amino acid sequence lists the most common genes and DNA. The sample table holds about 130,000 distinct CDR3 sequences, of which approximately 7.3% were seen once. The ten largest make up under 15% of the sample. The sequencing input was blood, either unsorted or a sorted T cell fraction (not recorded which). The source of these receptors is a female donor with ankylosing spondylitis or in good health (not recorded which).

The sample holds many counts of this clonotype. The rearrangement links TRBV12-3 or TRBV12-4 to TRBJ2-3, with a weak D call TRBD2 (5 bases). CDR3 size: 14 residues. Trimming cost V 8 bases and J 1 base, with 13 bases left between them. CDR3 protein: CASAGVAGTDTQYF. Written as DNA, the CDR3 is TGTGCCAGCGCCGGGGTTGCGGGCACAGATACGCAGTATTTT.

The sample holds many counts of this clonotype. The V gene is TRBV20-1, the J gene TRBJ1-2, with 7 positions matching TRBD1. CDR1 is DFQATT, CDR2 SNEGSKA, per germline (reference sequence). Germline trimming cut 3 bases from V and 2 bases from J; bases unmatched to any gene: 3. The CDR3 has 13 residues. CDR3 bases: TGCAGTGCTAGCCCAGGGGGGAACTATGGCTACACCTTC. It encodes CSASPGGNYGYTF.

This clonotype appeared a few times. The chain uses TRBV7-9 and TRBJ1-4; weak D call: TRBD1 (5 bases). The CDR3 contains 16 residues. The V end lost 6 bases, the J end lost 1 base, and 15 bases lay between the germline ends. Germline V CDR1 and CDR2: SEHNR, FQNEAQ (reference sequence). The CDR3 spells CASRPGTQRTNEKLFF. The CDR3 nucleotides are TGTGCCAGCAGGCCCGGGACCCAAAGAACTAATGAAAAACTGTTTTTT.

The rearrangement links TRBV5-1 to TRBJ2-2; possible D gene TRBD1, 5 bases. Trimming left V 0 bases short and J 0 bases short, with 15 bases between. The CDR3 runs 18 residues. Germline assignment: CDR1 SGHRS and CDR2 YFSETQ. The CDR3 here is CASSLATWGRANTGELFF. CDR3 sequence (DNA): TGCGCCAGCAGCTTGGCCACTTGGGGCAGGGCGAACACCGGGGAGCTGTTTTTT.

Concerning this clonotype: Relative to the germline gene, one junction end is altered; a read error may explain this. The V and J genes are TRBV5-1 and TRBJ2-1; tentative D call: TRBD1 (6 bases). Germline V CDR1 and CDR2: SGHRS, YFSETQ. The CDR3 contains 16 residues. The CDR3 reads CASSSGQGFPYSEQFF. The DNA of the CDR3 is TGCGCCAGCAGCTCTGGGCAGGGGTTCCCCTACAGTGAGCAGTTCTTC. The whole variable domain, remainder taken from reference TRBV5-1 and TRBJ2-1, is KAGVTQTPRYLIKTRGQQVTLSCSPISGHRSVSWYQQTPGQGLQFLFEYFSETQRNKGNFPGRFSGRQFSNSRSEMNVSTLELGDSALYLCASSSGQGFPYSEQFFGPGTRLTVL.